These 30 T cell receptor beta chains were all obtained from the same sample, sequenced in a study of blood T cell repertoires in COVID-19. The table came from immunoSEQ multiplex PCR; TCRdb's copy has only in-frame clones and leaves some out. The table shows about 17,000 clones, with about nine tenths occurring only once. The sequenced sample was peripheral blood. The receptors derive from a man in his fifties with active COVID-19.

The V call is TRBV3-1 (or the pseudogene TRBV3-2), the J call TRBJ2-7, with 9 bases fitting TRBD1. The CDR3 is made up of 15 amino acids. With 9 bases clipped from V and 2 bases from J, the junction kept 11 bases outside the gene matches. Germline-derived CDR1 and CDR2 are LGHDT and YNNKEL (reference sequence). CDR3 nucleotides: TGTGCCAGGGGAACAGGGGGCCAAGATGCCTACGAGCAGTACTTC. Translated: CARGTGGQDAYEQYF.

The J gene is TRBJ1-2, the V gene TRBV10-3; no clear D. This CDR3 is 13 amino acids long. Germline CDR1 and CDR2: ENHRY and SYGVKD. The germline V and J ends were trimmed by 3 bases and 6 bases, with 11 bases remaining between them. The DNA for the CDR3 is TGTGCCATCAGTGACCCGGGTAGTGATGGCTACACCTTC. This encodes CAISDPGSDGYTF.

CDR3 sequence (DNA): TGTGCCAGCACCTCAGGGATCCACACCGGGGAGCTGTTTTTT. Translation: CASTSGIHTGELFF. This chain uses TRBV19 with TRBJ2-2; D is perhaps TRBD1 (5 bases). CDR3 size: 14 residues. V was shortened by 9 bases and J by 3 bases, with 14 bases between the two germline ends. Germline V gene data show CDR1 as LNHDA and CDR2 as SQIVND (reference sequence).

The chain joins TRBV4-2 to TRBJ2-1; D unresolved. Trimming removed 6 bases at V and 10 bases at J, with 19 bases between. The germline gives CDR1 LGHNA, CDR2 YNFKEQ. The CDR3 covers 14 residues. In DNA form, the CDR3 reads TGTGCCAGCAGACTAACCCTCACTGCACCCGAGCAGTTCTTC. Residues: CASRLTLTAPEQFF.

The chain is built from TRBV27 and TRBJ2-1, with D maybe TRBD2 (5 bases). The CDR3 length is 15 residues. The V gene's germline CDR1 is MNHEY and CDR2 SMNVEV (reference sequence). V was cut by 6 bases and J by 4 bases, with 16 bases left in between. The CDR3 loop is CASRPRLSPYNEQFF. The CDR3 DNA reads TGTGCCAGCAGGCCCCGACTAAGCCCTTACAATGAGCAGTTCTTC.

The chain employs TRBV2 and TRBJ2-1, with D possibly matching TRBD1 (6 bases). The CDR3 loop spans 16 amino acids. Trimming left V 5 bases short and J 2 bases short, with 16 bases between. Germline loops: CDR1 SNHLY, CDR2 FYNNEI. CDR3 loop: CASSRKPGHAYNEQFF. The CDR3 nucleotides read TGTGCCAGCAGTAGAAAACCGGGACACGCCTACAATGAGCAGTTCTTC.

This sequence joins TRBV28 and TRBJ1-1; 7 bases are a match to TRBD1. The CDR3 contains 12 residues. J lost 9 bases, V lost 5 bases, and 6 bases had no gene match. In germline, CDR1 is MDHEN, CDR2 SYDVKM. CDR3 sequence: CASSRRQGKAFF. The CDR3 coding sequence is TGTGCCAGCAGTAGGCGACAGGGAAAAGCTTTCTTT.

This chain uses TRBV5-6 with TRBJ1-1; the D gene is possibly TRBD1 (6 bases). Germline CDR1 is SGHDT and CDR2 is YYEEEE. V dropped 4 bases and J dropped 7 bases, with 17 bases sitting between them. This CDR3 has 14 residues. CDR3 sequence reads: CASSTGGRNYEAFF. Written as DNA, the CDR3 is TGTGCCAGCAGCACGGGGGGCAGGAACTATGAAGCTTTCTTT.

This clone was counted a single time. The rearrangement links TRBV6-5 to TRBJ2-2, with 10 nucleotides matching TRBD2. V lost 4 bases and J lost 3; bases outside the gene matches: 2. Germline V gene data show CDR1 as MNHEY and CDR2 as SVGAGI. This CDR3 region has 15 residues. The CDR3 coding sequence is TGTGCCAGCAGTTCTAGCGGGAGAGACACCGGGGAGCTGTTTTTT. As protein: CASSSSGRDTGELFF.

The rearrangement uses TRBV5-6 and TRBJ1-1; possibly TRBD1 for D (6 bases). V was trimmed by 2 bases and J by 7 bases, leaving 15 bases between them. CDR1 and CDR2 (germline): SGHDT, YYEEEE. The CDR3 is 14 amino acids. CDR3 loop: CASSFGTGQSEAFF. DNA for the CDR3: TGTGCCAGCAGCTTCGGCACAGGGCAGAGTGAAGCTTTCTTT.

This chain joins TRBV6-1 and TRBJ1-5; D is perhaps TRBD1 (5 bases). The V and J ends lost 2 bases and 3 bases respectively, with 11 bases between them. This CDR3 has 15 residues. CDR1 is MNHNS, CDR2 SASEGT, per germline. CDR3 amino acids: CASSERGLINQPQHF. The CDR3 bases are TGTGCCAGCAGTGAAAGGGGACTGATCAATCAGCCCCAGCATTTT.

The rearrangement uses TRBV10-2 and TRBJ2-7; 8 positions match TRBD2. The V and J ends lost 0 bases and 0 bases, in that order; junction bases with no gene match: 1. Germline CDR1 is WSHSY and CDR2 is SAAADI. This CDR3 has 15 residues. The CDR3 is CASSESSGVSYEQYF. CDR3 coding DNA: TGCGCCAGCAGTGAGTCTAGCGGGGTCTCCTACGAGCAGTACTTC.

This clone was recorded only once. The genes are TRBV5-1 and TRBJ2-1, with TRBD1 matching over 8 bases. Germline loops: CDR1 SGHRS, CDR2 YFSETQ. V was pared by 3 bases and J by 4 bases, with 6 bases of the junction left unmatched. The CDR3 spans 15 residues. This chain's CDR3 is CASSYEDRAYNEQFF. The CDR3 nucleotides read TGCGCCAGCAGCTACGAGGACAGGGCATACAATGAGCAGTTCTTC.

This clone has only a few counts. The chain recombines TRBV7-9 with TRBJ1-2, with D unclear. Germline assignment: CDR1 SEHNR and CDR2 FQNEAQ (reference sequence). V lost 0 bases to trimming and J lost 3 bases, with 2 bases between them. This CDR3 has 12 amino acids. Here the CDR3 reads CASSLADYGYTF. CDR3 DNA: TGTGCCAGCAGCTTAGCCGACTATGGCTACACCTTC.

This CDR3 reads CASSYGAGGPDEQYF. In DNA form, the CDR3 reads TGTGCCAGCAGCTACGGGGCGGGAGGGCCGGACGAGCAGTACTTC. V and J are TRBV28 and TRBJ2-7; the match to TRBD2 covers 9 bases. Germline CDR1 is MDHEN and CDR2 is SYDVKM. The junction had 11 bases not matched to a gene; V was cut back by 6 bases and J by 5 bases. The CDR3 is 15 residues long. The full variable domain, rest sourced from reference TRBV28 and TRBJ2-7, is DVKVTQSSRYLVKRTGEKVFLECVQDMDHENMFWYRQDPGLGLRLIYFSYDVKMKEKGDIPEGYSVSREKKERFSLILESASTNQTSMYLCASSYGAGGPDEQYFGPGTRLTVT.

The V and J genes are TRBV10-3 and TRBJ1-5; D unclear. Germline V gene sequence: CDR1 ENHRY, CDR2 SYGVKD. The germline V and J ends were trimmed by 3 bases and 4 bases, with 7 bases remaining between them. CDR3 size: 13 residues. CDR3 sequence (DNA): TGTGCCATCAGTGATGCCAGAAATCAGCCCCAGCATTTT. Encoded protein: CAISDARNQPQHF.

The chain employs TRBV19 and TRBJ1-2, with D possibly matching TRBD1 (6 bases). The CDR3 spans 16 residues. Per germline, CDR1 LNHDA and CDR2 SQIVND (reference sequence). V was clipped by 5 bases and J by 0 bases, with 16 bases between them. The CDR3 coding sequence is TGTGCCAGTAGTTCCGGACAGCTAACTACTAACTATGGCTACACCTTC. Protein: CASSSGQLTTNYGYTF.

The chain has TRBV5-6 and TRBJ2-7; no definite D call. Germline V gene data show CDR1 as SGHDT and CDR2 as YYEEEE. V lost 2 bases and J lost 0, with 3 bases in between. This CDR3 is built from 12 residues. The DNA for the CDR3 is TGTGCCAGCAGCTTTATCTCCTACGAGCAGTACTTC. As protein: CASSFISYEQYF.

The chain employs TRBV5-1 and TRBJ1-1; TRBD1 aligns across 8 bases. Germline loops: CDR1 SGHRS, CDR2 YFSETQ. This CDR3 comprises 17 residues. The junction had 11 bases not matched to a gene; V was cut back by 4 bases and J by 0 bases. The CDR3 nucleotides are TGCGCCAGCAGCCCTCGGACAGGGAGTATCTTGAACACTGAAGCTTTCTTT. Protein product: CASSPRTGSILNTEAFF.

The chain uses TRBV5-1 and TRBJ1-6, with 7 bases fitting TRBD1. Trimming took 2 bases from V and 8 from J; bases not matched to a gene: 4. This CDR3 comprises 14 residues. Germline CDR1 and CDR2: SGHRS and YFSETQ. The CDR3: CASSFTGVDSPLHF. The CDR3 nucleotides read TGCGCCAGCAGCTTCACAGGGGTGGATTCACCCCTCCACTTT.

This chain connects TRBV30 to TRBJ2-7; the D gene is possibly TRBD1 (6 bases). The germline V gene has CDR1 GTSNPN and CDR2 SVGIG (reference sequence). Trimming cost V 4 bases and J 2 bases, with 6 bases left between them. CDR3 size: 11 residues. The CDR3 loop reads CAWNRAYEQYF. DNA for the CDR3: TGTGCCTGGAACAGGGCCTACGAGCAGTACTTC.

This clone was counted a few times. The chain recombines TRBV6-2 or TRBV6-3 with TRBJ2-2, with D possibly matching TRBD1 (5 bases). Trimming shortened V by 6 bases and J by 4 bases, and 12 bases separated the two germline ends. This CDR3 spans 14 amino acids. The germline V gene has CDR1 MNHEY and CDR2 SVGEGT. As DNA, the CDR3 is TGTGCCAGCAGCGATACCCAGGGCACCGGGGAGCTGTTTTTT. Amino acid sequence: CASSDTQGTGELFF.

This chain joins TRBV5-1 and TRBJ1-4; possible D gene TRBD1, 6 bases. The germline CDR1 and CDR2 sequences are SGHRS and YFSETQ. Trimming shortened V by 4 bases and J by 6 bases, and 16 bases separated the two germline ends. CDR3 length equals 15 residues. CDR3: CASSARQERDEKLFF. CDR3 DNA sequence: TGCGCCAGCAGCGCGCGACAGGAACGCGATGAAAAACTGTTTTTT.

The V call is TRBV7-2, the J call TRBJ1-1, with D possibly TRBD1 on 5 matching bases. Germline CDR1 and CDR2: SGHTA and FQGNSA. This CDR3 is built from 14 residues. The V end was cut by 1 base, the J end by 6 bases, with 12 bases between. CDR3 loop: CASSLEGASAEAFF. DNA for the CDR3: TGTGCCAGCAGCTTAGAAGGGGCATCCGCTGAAGCTTTCTTT.

The chain recombines TRBV4-1 with TRBJ1-1; possibly TRBD1 for D (5 bases). V was shortened by 0 bases and J by 10 bases, with 12 bases between the two germline ends. Germline V gene sequence: CDR1 MGHRA, CDR2 YSYEKL. The CDR3 loop spans 13 amino acids. The CDR3 reads CASSQDDGAAAFF. DNA of the CDR3: TGCGCCAGCAGCCAAGACGATGGGGCGGCAGCTTTCTTT.

The V call is TRBV6-5, the J call TRBJ2-7, with 9 bases matching TRBD1. Germline-derived CDR1 and CDR2 are MNHEY and SVGAGI. The CDR3 contains 14 residues. V lost 7 bases, J lost 3 bases, and 7 bases stayed unmatched. CDR3 sequence: CASILGTGNYEQYF. In DNA, the CDR3 is TGTGCCAGCATCCTAGGGACAGGGAACTACGAGCAGTACTTC.

This chain joins TRBV6-5 and TRBJ2-3; weak D call: TRBD2 (5 bases). The V gene lost 8 bases and the J gene lost 4 bases, with 13 bases spanning the gap. CDR3 length: 13 residues. Germline V gives CDR1 MNHEY, CDR2 SVGAGI. The CDR3 here is CASSLLGADTQYF. The CDR3, as DNA: TGTGCCAGCTCCTTACTAGGTGCAGATACGCAGTATTTT.

This clone was found a few times. The rearrangement joins TRBV9 to TRBJ2-1; TRBD2 matches 9 bases. CDR3 length: 16 residues. Trimming removed 0 bases from V and 7 bases from J; junction bases left unmatched: 8. Germline V CDR1 and CDR2: SGDLS, YYNGEE. The CDR3 DNA is TGTGCCAGCAGCGTAGCTCCTAGCGGGATTGGTAATGAGCAGTTCTTC. This gives the protein CASSVAPSGIGNEQFF.

The rearrangement links TRBV24-1 to TRBJ2-3; 7 nucleotides line up with TRBD2. This CDR3 region has 16 residues. V gave up 3 bases and J gave up 2 bases; unmatched junction bases: 7. Looked up from germline, CDR1 is KGHDR and CDR2 is SFDVKD. The CDR3 nucleotides are TGTGCCACCAGTGATGGAACTAGCGACCACACAGATACGCAGTATTTT. It is translated as CATSDGTSDHTDTQYF.

V is TRBV9 and J is TRBJ2-2, with 7 bases aligning to TRBD2. Germline V gene data show CDR1 as SGDLS and CDR2 as YYNGEE. This CDR3 is 15 amino acids long. V was pared by 2 bases and J by 1 base, with 2 bases of the junction left unmatched. CDR3: CASSVGTKNTGELFF. CDR3 DNA: TGTGCCAGCAGCGTCGGGACTAAGAACACCGGGGAGCTGTTTTTT.